The clone carrying this T cell receptor beta chain was picked up one time. These data belong to a study of blood T cell repertoires in COVID-19. Overall study: Samples representing acute and convalescent COVID-19 were sourced from the United States, Italy and Spain. T cells, B-cell-depleted T cells, or PBMCs supplied cDNA or gDNA.

In the authors' methods: Estimation of nucleated cell counts relied on the amplification of reference gene primers. Only in-frame clones appear in the TCRdb table, and some are missing; sequencing was by immunoSEQ multiplex PCR. V, J and clone size derive from that table, while D and trimming were established from the DNA sequence. Of roughly 68,000 clones listed, around nine tenths were seen once; the top ten hold around 7.3%. The CDR3 has 13 residues. CDR1 SGHRS and CDR2 YFSETQ come from the germline V gene. V shed 4 bases and J 5 bases; nucleotides not matched to a gene: 3. During active infection, Seattle patients enrolled and were then monitored through disease.

The chain combines TRBV5-1 with TRBJ2-3; 8 nucleotides agree with TRBD1. The sample was peripheral blood. The receptor was isolated from a man aged 40-55 years with COVID-19, enrolled during active disease. The CDR3 DNA is TGCGCCAGCAGCCGACAGGGGCAAGATACGCAGTATTTT. Its protein is CASSRQGQDTQYF.